One T cell receptor beta chain is described in this entry. The target antigen is unknown. TCR beta was sequenced from blood CD8+ and CD4+ T cells. Roughly 0.45 to 1 ug RNA was reverse transcribed with random hexamers. TCR beta CDR3 was amplified by immunoSEQ multiplex PCR. This amplification extended across 54 Vbeta and 13 Jbeta segments. Each CDR3 protein gets one entry after TCRdb re-called the immunoSEQ multiplex PCR reads with MiXCR. This table holds 95,000 to 150,000 distinct CDR3 sequences, roughly 95% found once. Germline values: CDR1 GTSNPN, CDR2 SVGIG (reference sequence). Trimming removed 3 bases at V and 0 bases at J, with 11 bases between. This CDR3 is built from 14 residues. The record originates from a study of CD8 T cells in Susac syndrome. Broader study findings: No clonal expansion appeared among CD4+ T cells in Susac patients.

The TCR sequence derives from a human donor with Susac syndrome. This chain connects TRBV30 to TRBJ2-5; D remains ambiguous. The sample comprised CD4+ T cells from PBMCs. The CDR3 bases are TGTGCCTGGAGACAGACCGCGTACCAAGAGACCCAGTACTTC. Encoded protein: CAWRQTAYQETQYF.